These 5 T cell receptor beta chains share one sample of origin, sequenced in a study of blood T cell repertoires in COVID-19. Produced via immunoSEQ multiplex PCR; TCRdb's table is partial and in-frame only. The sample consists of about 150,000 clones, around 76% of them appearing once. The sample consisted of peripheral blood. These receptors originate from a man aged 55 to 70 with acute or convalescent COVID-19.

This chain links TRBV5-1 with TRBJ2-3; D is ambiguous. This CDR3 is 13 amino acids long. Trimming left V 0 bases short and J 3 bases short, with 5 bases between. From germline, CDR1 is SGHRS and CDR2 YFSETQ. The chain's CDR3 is CASSLGTTDTQYF. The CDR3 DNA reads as TGCGCCAGCAGCTTGGGTACAACAGATACGCAGTATTTT. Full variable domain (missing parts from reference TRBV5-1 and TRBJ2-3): KAGVTQTPRYLIKTRGQQVTLSCSPISGHRSVSWYQQTPGQGLQFLFEYFSETQRNKGNFPGRFSGRQFSNSRSEMNVSTLELGDSALYLCASSLGTTDTQYFGPGTRLTVL.

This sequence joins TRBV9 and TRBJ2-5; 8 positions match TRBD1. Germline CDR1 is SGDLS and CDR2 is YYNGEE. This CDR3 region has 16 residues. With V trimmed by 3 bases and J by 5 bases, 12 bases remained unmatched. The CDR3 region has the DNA TGTGCCAGCAGCGCCCAGCCTCGGACAGGGTGGGAGACCCAGTACTTC. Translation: CASSAQPRTGWETQYF. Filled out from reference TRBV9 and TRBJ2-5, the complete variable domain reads DSGVTQTPKHLITATGQRVTLRCSPRSGDLSVYWYQQSLDQGLQFLIQYYNGEERAKGNILERFSAQQFPDLHSELNLSSLELGDSALYFCASSAQPRTGWETQYFGPGTRLLVL.

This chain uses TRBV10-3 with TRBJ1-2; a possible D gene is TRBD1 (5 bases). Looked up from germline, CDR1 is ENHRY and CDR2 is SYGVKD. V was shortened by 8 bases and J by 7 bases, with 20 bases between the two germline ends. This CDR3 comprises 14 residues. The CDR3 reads CAIGTGRDFFGYTF. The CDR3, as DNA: TGTGCCATCGGCACGGGACGGGACTTCTTTGGCTACACCTTC.

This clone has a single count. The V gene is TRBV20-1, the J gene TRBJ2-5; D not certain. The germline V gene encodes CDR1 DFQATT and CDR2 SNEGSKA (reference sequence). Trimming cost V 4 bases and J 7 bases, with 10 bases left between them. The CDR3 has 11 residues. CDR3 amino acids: CSATLTGTQYF. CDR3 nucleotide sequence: TGCAGTGCTACCCTTACGGGGACCCAGTACTTC.

The DNA of the CDR3 is TGTGCCAGCAGTGGGATCGGACAGGGTCGCTACGAGCAGTACTTC. Protein sequence: CASSGIGQGRYEQYF. The rearrangement links TRBV2 to TRBJ2-7; TRBD1 matches 8 bases. The germline V gene has CDR1 SNHLY and CDR2 FYNNEI. The CDR3 totals 15 residues. The trim removed 4 bases at V and 3 bases at J, leaving 8 bases unmatched.